The subject of this entry is one TCR beta chain. What it recognizes is unknown. This entry comes from a study of immune evolution from preneoplasia to lung adenocarcinoma. Study-level background: HLA loss of heterozygosity: roughly 6.6% AIS, 15% MIA, about 35% ADC, none AAH. The study's findings and limits: Later-stage lesions seemingly showed higher T cell density and diversity than normal lung.

Assay: immunoSEQ multiplex PCR; the TCRdb copy retains only in-frame clones and omits some. The table has over 30,000 clones, under 85% seen once. The CDR3 spans 15 residues. The germline V gene encodes CDR1 SGHNT and CDR2 YYREEE (reference sequence). The V gene lost 1 base and the J gene lost 5 bases, with 15 bases spanning the gap. Sequencing input: FFPE invasive lung adenocarcinoma tissue. The chain couples TRBV5-4 to TRBJ2-5; unclear D gene. This TCR was sampled from a person in their sixties with lung adenocarcinoma. CDR3 residues: CASSLTPASRETQYF. The CDR3 bases are TGTGCCAGCAGCTTGACACCCGCTAGTAGGGAGACCCAGTACTTC.